This TCR beta chain stems from a study of shared clonotypes between healthy human individuals. Study outcomes and limitations: There were few donors, and this limited the genetic and exposure-history diversity represented.

Only Caucasian adults living in Nashville, Tennessee made up the donor group. The CDR3 is 14 amino acids. The germline CDR1 and CDR2 sequences are SGHRS and YFSETQ. Trimming cost V 4 bases and J 5 bases; bases outside gene matches: 6. Regarding this clone: Its target is unknown.

Genomic DNA belonging to each subset was distributed in equal measure over several immunoSEQ plates. Per the authors' pipeline: With immunoSEQ giving junction-only sequences and no quality scores, filtering differed. TCRdb's table, derived via immunoSEQ multiplex PCR, lists solely in-frame clones and lacks some. V and J calls and clone size come straight from that table; D and trimming were deduced from the DNA. The data show about 560,000 clones, around 78% seen once. The chain employs TRBV5-1 and TRBJ1-3; 7 nucleotides agree with TRBD1. The sequencing sample was made of PBMCs. The origin of this receptor is a woman between 40 and 50 years old in good health. Some clones in this sample may be carry-over from other donors' samples. CDR3 sequence reads: CASSPGQVRNTIYF. The CDR3 nucleotides are TGCGCCAGCAGCCCCGGACAGGTCAGAAACACCATATATTTT.